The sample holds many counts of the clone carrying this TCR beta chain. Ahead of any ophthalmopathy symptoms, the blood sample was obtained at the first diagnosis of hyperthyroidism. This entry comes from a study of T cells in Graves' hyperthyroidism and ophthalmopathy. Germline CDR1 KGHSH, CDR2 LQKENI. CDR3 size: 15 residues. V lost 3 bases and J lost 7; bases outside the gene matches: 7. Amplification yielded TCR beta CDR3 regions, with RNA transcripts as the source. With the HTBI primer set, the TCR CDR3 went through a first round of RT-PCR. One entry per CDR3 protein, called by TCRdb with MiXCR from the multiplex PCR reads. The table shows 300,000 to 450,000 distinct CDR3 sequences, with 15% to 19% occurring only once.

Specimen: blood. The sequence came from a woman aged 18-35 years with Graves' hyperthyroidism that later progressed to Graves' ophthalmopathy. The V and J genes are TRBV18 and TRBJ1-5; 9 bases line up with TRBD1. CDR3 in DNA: TGTGCCAGCTCACCTCCGGGACAGGGTCAACAGCCCCAGCATTTT. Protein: CASSPPGQGQQPQHF. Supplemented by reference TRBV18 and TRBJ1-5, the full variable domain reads NAGVMQNPRHLVRRRGQEARLRCSPMKGHSHVYWYRQLPEEGLKFMVYLQKENIIDESGMPKERFSAEFPKEGPSILRIQQVVRGDSAAYFCASSPPGQGQQPQHFGDGTRLSIL.